These T cell receptor beta chains were read from a single sample in a study of shared clonotypes between healthy human individuals. Clones were sequenced by immunoSEQ multiplex PCR, and TCRdb holds only the in-frame ones, with some missing. Of about 2.2 million clones listed, just under 95% were seen once; the top ten hold under 2%. The sample consisted of naive CD8+ T cells from PBMCs. The receptors stem from a man between 18 and 29 years old in good health. Some clones in this sample may be carry-over from other donors' samples. Each CDR3 is given with its conserved first and last residue. A D gene is named only where the DNA matches it firmly. The size field is filled for only some rows; it gives once, few, many or a size class.

D gene,clone size,V gene,J gene,CDR3 DNA,CDR3 protein
NA,NA,TRBV27,TRBJ1-1,TGTGCCAGCAGTTTATCTCGCGGACCTGAAGCTTTCTTT,CASSLSRGPEAFF
NA,NA,TRBV28,TRBJ2-7,TGTGCCACCGCTGGAGAGACAGCTACCTACGAGCAGTACTTC,CATAGETATYEQYF
NA,NA,TRBV28,TRBJ1-2,TGTGCCAGCATTCCCCGGGAAGCTAACTATGGCTACACCTTC,CASIPREANYGYTF
TRBD1,NA,TRBV27,TRBJ2-4,TGTGCCAGCAGTTCAATAGGGACAGGGGAAGCCAAAAACATTCAGTACTTC,CASSSIGTGEAKNIQYF
NA,NA,TRBV6-5,TRBJ2-4,TGTGCCAGCAGTTACGGGGAGACCCAAAACATTCAGTACTTC,CASSYGETQNIQYF
TRBD1,NA,TRBV5-5,TRBJ2-7,TGTGCCAGCAGCTTGGAAGCGGGACAGGGATTATACGAGCAGTACTTC,CASSLEAGQGLYEQYF
TRBD1,NA,TRBV9,TRBJ2-2,TGTGCCAGCAGCGTTTCGGCAGGGGGCCTGTACACCGGGGAGCTGTTTTTT,CASSVSAGGLYTGELFF
TRBD1,once,TRBV7-9,TRBJ1-1,TGTGCCAGCAGCTTATCTCAGGGGGTGAACACTGAAGCTTTCTTT,CASSLSQGVNTEAFF
NA,NA,TRBV7-2,TRBJ2-7,TGTGCCAGCAGCTTAGCTTACCAAGACTACGAGCAGTACTTC,CASSLAYQDYEQYF
NA,NA,TRBV4-3,TRBJ2-3,TGCGCCAGCAGCCAAGATGGGGTCGGCACAGATACGCAGTATTTT,CASSQDGVGTDTQYF
TRBD1,NA,TRBV27,TRBJ1-1,TGTGCCAGCAGTTGGCAGGGGGCAGTCACTGAAGCTTTCTTT,CASSWQGAVTEAFF
NA,NA,TRBV5-6,TRBJ2-7,TGTGCCAGCAGCTTGAACGGGGAGCCCTCCTACGAGCAGTACTTC,CASSLNGEPSYEQYF
TRBD2,NA,TRBV19,TRBJ2-7,TGTGCCAGTAGTACTCACGGGGGAGGGAACGAGCAGTACTTC,CASSTHGGGNEQYF
TRBD1,NA,TRBV6-1,TRBJ2-2,TGTGCCAGCAGTGGAGACAGGGCTACCGGGGAGCTGTTTTTT,CASSGDRATGELFF
NA,NA,TRBV29-1,TRBJ2-7,TGCAGCGTCCTATATAGCGGCTCCTACGAGCAGTACTTC,CSVLYSGSYEQYF
NA,NA,TRBV18,TRBJ1-1,TGTGCCAGCTCACCGACAGGAGATAACACTGAAGCTTTCTTT,CASSPTGDNTEAFF
TRBD1,few,TRBV7-8,TRBJ2-7,TGTGCCAGCAGCATCGGGACAGGGACCTACGAGCAGTACTTC,CASSIGTGTYEQYF
TRBD2,NA,TRBV27,TRBJ2-1,TGTGCCAGCAGTCCCCTAGCGGGATTATACGATGAGCAGTTCTTC,CASSPLAGLYDEQFF
NA,NA,TRBV6-1,TRBJ2-7,TGTGCCAGCAGTTCCAGACCCTCTCCCGCATACGAGCAGTACTTC,CASSSRPSPAYEQYF
NA,NA,TRBV28,TRBJ2-5,TGTGCCAGCAGTGGCCCGAGAGGGAGCGTTCAAGAGACCCAGTACTTC,CASSGPRGSVQETQYF
TRBD2,NA,TRBV28,TRBJ2-3,TGTGCCAGCAGCAGCGAGGTCCACCTACTAGCGGGAGTGTCGGATACGCAGTATTTT,CASSSEVHLLAGVSDTQYF
NA,few,TRBV6-5,TRBJ2-2,TGTGCCAGCAGGCAGGGGAACACCGGGGAGCTGTTTTTT,CASRQGNTGELFF
NA,NA,TRBV30,TRBJ1-6,TGTGCCTGGAGAGGTCGCAGCGAGTACTATAATTCACCCCTCCACTTT,CAWRGRSEYYNSPLHF
NA,NA,TRBV6-5,TRBJ2-6,TGTGCCAGCAGTTACTCGATAACCGGGGCCAACGTCCTGACTTTC,CASSYSITGANVLTF
TRBD2,once,TRBV6-5,TRBJ2-7,TGTGCCAGCAGCACTCGGGAGGCACCCTTGTACGAGCAGTACTTC,CASSTREAPLYEQYF
NA,NA,TRBV27,TRBJ2-7,TGTGCCAGCAGTTCGGGGGTCTACAGGGACGAGCAGTACTTC,CASSSGVYRDEQYF
NA,NA,TRBV6-1,TRBJ1-1,TGTGCCAGCCGGGGCACTGAAGCTTTCTTT,CASRGTEAFF
NA,NA,TRBV6-5,TRBJ2-7,TGTGCCAGCAGTTACTCGAGACAGGCGGCCTCCTACGAGCAGTACTTC,CASSYSRQAASYEQYF
TRBD1,NA,TRBV5-6,TRBJ2-5,TGTGCCAGCAGCTTGGCGGGACAGGCTGGTACGATGGAGACCCAGTACTTC,CASSLAGQAGTMETQYF
NA,NA,TRBV27,TRBJ2-1,TGTGCCAGCAGTTTTGCAGCTTACAATGAGCAGTTCTTC,CASSFAAYNEQFF
NA,NA,TRBV27,TRBJ1-5,TGTGCCAGCAGTTTAAACGGCAATCAGCCCCAGCATTTT,CASSLNGNQPQHF